This T cell receptor beta chain was recorded in a study of siplizumab effects on memory and regulatory T cells. The germline V gene encodes CDR1 SGHNT and CDR2 YYREEE (reference sequence). This CDR3 is built from 12 residues. V lost 5 bases and J lost 8, with 10 bases in between. Per sample, 75,000 to 100,000 TCR templates underwent assay. The assay was immunoSEQ multiplex PCR, and TCRdb's table has in-frame clones only and misses some. The table includes roughly 120,000 clones, roughly 94% detected once. Comments on this clone: Its specificity is unknown.

The study, taken as a whole, reports: Contribution to the alloresponse seemed major for naive T cells, which also seemed more diverse than memory cells. On average, about 70% of mappable alloreactive CD4+ clones were Treg-derived under siplizumab, against 25% to 30% in controls. The mapping of alloreactive clones to unstimulated subsets covered only a minor fraction of them.

This clonotype was sampled from a human donor in good health. V is TRBV5-4 and J is TRBJ2-2; D unclear. Sequencing was performed on non-Treg CD4+ T cells sorted from blood. CDR3 in DNA: TGTGCCAGCAGGGCTGCCTGGGGGGAGCTGTTTTTT. Translation: CASRAAWGELFF.